These 23 T cell receptor beta chains were sequenced from one sample in a study of CD8+CD57+ T cells in acquired aplastic anemia. An expansion of CD8+CD57+ cells by flow cytometry had been shown in patients chosen for sequencing. Genomic DNA served as template for TCR beta VDJ and CDR3 profiling. TCRdb itself ran the reads through MiXCR, one entry per CDR3 protein. The table has over 150,000 distinct CDR3 sequences, about three fifths seen once. Specimen: sorted CD4+, CD8+, or CD8+CD57+ T cells (not recorded which) from PBMCs. The source is a human donor with aplastic anemia.

V is TRBV24-1 and J is TRBJ2-1; maybe TRBD2 (6 bases). Germline V gives CDR1 KGHDR, CDR2 SFDVKD. The V end was cut by 3 bases, the J end by 4 bases, with 15 bases between. The CDR3 is 16 amino acids. The CDR3 region is CATSDRIAADYNEQFF. The CDR3 nucleotides read TGTGCCACCAGTGATAGGATAGCGGCGGATTACAATGAGCAGTTCTTC.

This clonotype was observed at least ten times. This chain links TRBV11-2 with TRBJ2-3; 7 bases are shared with TRBD1. With V trimmed by 5 bases and J by 0 bases, 5 bases remained unmatched. CDR1 is SGHAT, CDR2 FQNNGV, per germline. The CDR3 has 15 residues. CDR3 in amino acids: CASSLTGDSTDTQYF. CDR3 in DNA: TGTGCCAGCAGCCTAACAGGGGATAGCACAGATACGCAGTATTTT.

The chain combines TRBV19 with TRBJ2-7; TRBD2 aligns across 11 bases. The CDR3 is 18 residues long. The V segment lost 4 bases and the J segment 0 bases; nucleotides outside the gene matches: 11. The germline CDR1 and CDR2 sequences are LNHDA and SQIVND (reference sequence). CDR3 coding DNA: TGTGCCAGTAGTACCCACCCGGGACTAGCGGAATACTCCTACGAGCAGTACTTC. It translates to CASSTHPGLAEYSYEQYF. The full variable domain, with the rest looked up from reference TRBV19 and TRBJ2-7, is DGGITQSPKYLFRKEGQNVTLSCEQNLNHDAMYWYRQDPGQGLRLIYYSQIVNDFQKGDIAEGYSVSREKKESFPLTVTSAQKNPTAFYLCASSTHPGLAEYSYEQYFGPGTRLTVT.

In nucleotides, the CDR3 is TGCGCCAGCAGCTTGGGGTGGGGACTTGATACGCAGTATTTT. Protein product: CASSLGWGLDTQYF. V usage is TRBV5-1 and J usage is TRBJ2-3; D might be TRBD2 (6 bases). In germline, CDR1 is SGHRS, CDR2 YFSETQ. Deletions cut 0 bases from V and 6 bases from J, with 11 bases between. The length of the CDR3 is 14 residues.

This clonotype has a count of ten or more. This sequence joins TRBV14 and TRBJ2-2; 7 bases align to TRBD1. The germline gives CDR1 SGHDN, CDR2 FVKESK. Trimming took 3 bases from V and 4 from J; bases not matched to a gene: 8. This CDR3 contains 16 residues. Written as DNA, the CDR3 is TGTGCCAGCAGCCATGAACAGGGGCTGGGCACCGGGGAGCTGTTTTTT. Protein product: CASSHEQGLGTGELFF.

The chain links TRBV20-1 to TRBJ2-5; TRBD1 matches at 8 bases. Germline loops: CDR1 DFQATT, CDR2 SNEGSKA (reference sequence). This CDR3 contains 14 residues. Losses at the gene ends were 2 bases for V and 1 base for J; bases not matched to a gene: 3. In DNA form, the CDR3 reads TGCAGTGCTAGAATAACAGGGGGCCAAGAGACCCAGTACTTC. Its translation: CSARITGGQETQYF.

The chain recombines TRBV7-2 with TRBJ1-2; perhaps TRBD1 as D (5 bases). CDR3 size: 14 residues. The V gene lost 1 base and the J gene lost 7 bases, with 13 bases spanning the gap. Germline V gene data show CDR1 as SGHTA and CDR2 as FQGNSA. CDR3 sequence (DNA): TGTGCCAGCAGCTTAGGCCCTCGGGGGAGTGGCTACACCTTC. It specifies CASSLGPRGSGYTF. The variable domain in full, with the rest retrieved from reference TRBV7-2 and TRBJ1-2, is GAGVSQSPSNKVTEKGKDVELRCDPISGHTALYWYRQSLGQGLEFLIYFQGNSAPDKSGLPSDRFSAERTGGSVSTLTIQRTQQEDSAVYLCASSLGPRGSGYTFGSGTRLTVV.

The V and J genes are TRBV7-3 and TRBJ1-1, with D hard to call. Trimming took off 4 bases at V and 4 bases at J, with 10 bases between the two ends. This CDR3 has 13 amino acids. CDR1 and CDR2 (germline): SGHTA, FQGTGA. The CDR3 loop is CASSYNLATEAFF. The CDR3 region has the DNA TGTGCCAGCAGCTATAATTTGGCCACTGAAGCTTTCTTT.

This clonotype was detected once. This rearrangement joins TRBV12-3 or TRBV12-4 to TRBJ2-3; TRBD1 aligns across 7 bases. This CDR3 contains 15 residues. Germline trimming cut 4 bases from V and 2 bases from J; bases unmatched to any gene: 6. Here the CDR3 DNA reads TGTGCCAGCAGTTCTAAAGGGACAGTCACAGATACGCAGTATTTT. The encoded protein is CASSSKGTVTDTQYF.

The V call is TRBV2, the J call TRBJ1-6, with D possibly TRBD1 on 5 matching bases. This CDR3 comprises 17 residues. Trimming pared 2 bases from V and 4 bases from J, leaving 15 bases between. Germline assignment: CDR1 SNHLY and CDR2 FYNNEI. CDR3 bases: TGTGCCAGCAGTGAATATTCCAGGGTGCGGTATAATTCACCCCTCCACTTT. The encoded protein is CASSEYSRVRYNSPLHF.

This clonotype has just one count. The chain is built from TRBV12-3 or TRBV12-4 and TRBJ1-1; 7 nucleotides match TRBD1. The CDR3 totals 14 residues. Trimming cost V 6 bases and J 6 bases; bases outside gene matches: 10. This chain's CDR3 is CASSKREGASEAFF. In DNA form, the CDR3 reads TGTGCCAGCAGCAAACGCGAGGGGGCTTCTGAAGCTTTCTTT.

J is TRBJ2-1 and V is TRBV5-1; D tentatively fits TRBD1 or TRBD2 (5 bases each). V was shortened by 0 bases and J by 9 bases, with 10 bases between the two germline ends. This CDR3 contains 13 residues. Germline assignment: CDR1 SGHRS and CDR2 YFSETQ. In nucleotides, the CDR3 is TGCGCCAGCAGCTTGGAGGGGACCACTGAGCAGTTCTTC. Amino acid sequence: CASSLEGTTEQFF.

This clonotype is medium-sized by share. The chain couples TRBV6-4 to TRBJ2-5; 8 nucleotides match TRBD2. Germline CDR1 is MRHNA and CDR2 is SNTAGT. With V trimmed by 6 bases and J by 4 bases, 7 bases remained unmatched. The CDR3 has 14 residues. The CDR3 nucleotides read TGTGCCAGCAGCGAGGGACTAGAGTCAGAGACCCAGTACTTC. Protein product: CASSEGLESETQYF.

The chain joins TRBV6-4 to TRBJ1-2; TRBD1 aligns across 7 bases. J gave up 8 bases and V 2 bases, and 2 bases lay outside the gene matches. Germline loops: CDR1 MRHNA, CDR2 SNTAGT. This CDR3 has 12 residues. DNA of the CDR3: TGTGCCAGCAGTGACAGGGGGCGAGGCTACACCTTC. It yields the protein CASSDRGRGYTF.

This clonotype was detected once. The CDR3 coding sequence is TGCGCCAGCAGCCAAGTGGCCAGGGTGTCCGATTCACCCCTCCACTTT. Translation: CASSQVARVSDSPLHF. The chain joins TRBV5-1 to TRBJ1-6; D may be TRBD1 (5 bases). This CDR3 region has 16 residues. Germline V gene data show CDR1 as SGHRS and CDR2 as YFSETQ. V lost 4 bases, J lost 8 bases, and 19 bases lay in between.

This sequence joins TRBV13 and TRBJ2-5; D might be TRBD1 (5 bases). Trimming removed 4 bases at V and 1 base at J, with 10 bases between. The CDR3 covers 14 residues. The germline V gene encodes CDR1 PRHDT and CDR2 FYEKMQ (reference sequence). In nucleotides, the CDR3 is TGTGCCAGCAGCTCCCGACAGCTCCAAGAGACCCAGTACTTC. It is translated as CASSSRQLQETQYF. Combining the CDR3 with reference TRBV13 and TRBJ2-5 gives the whole variable domain AAGVIQSPRHLIKEKRETATLKCYPIPRHDTVYWYQQGPGQDPQFLISFYEKMQSDKGSIPDRFSAQQFSDYHSELNMSSLELGDSALYFCASSSRQLQETQYFGPGTRLLVL.

The chain employs TRBV6-1 and TRBJ2-5, with D perhaps being TRBD1 or TRBD2 (6 bases each). The germline CDR1 and CDR2 sequences are MNHNS and SASEGT. The CDR3 extends over 16 amino acids. Between the trimmed V and J ends, which lost 4 bases and 5 bases, there was a span of 20 bases. The CDR3 is CASSAGGTRWVETQYF. As DNA, the CDR3 is TGTGCCAGCAGTGCAGGAGGGACAAGGTGGGTCGAGACCCAGTACTTC.

This rearrangement joins TRBV7-3 to TRBJ2-3; D not resolved. CDR3 length equals 15 residues. The V end was cut by 4 bases, the J end by 2 bases, with 13 bases between. Germline CDR1 is SGHTA and CDR2 is FQGTGA. The CDR3 loop reads CASSSLELITDTQYF. The CDR3 region has the DNA TGTGCCAGCAGCTCTTTAGAGCTGATCACAGATACGCAGTATTTT.

This sequence joins TRBV20-1 and TRBJ2-3, with D possibly TRBD1 on 5 matching bases. This CDR3 contains 12 residues. CDR1 DFQATT and CDR2 SNEGSKA come from the germline V gene (reference sequence). The V gene lost 4 bases and the J gene lost 2 bases, with 7 bases spanning the gap. The DNA for the CDR3 is TGCAGTGCTAACAGGTACACAGATACGCAGTATTTT. Protein product: CSANRYTDTQYF.

Many counts were recorded for this clonotype. The chain joins TRBV27 to TRBJ2-7; D possibly uses TRBD1 or TRBD2 (7 bases each). The V end was cut by 1 base, the J end by 5 bases, with 12 bases between. Germline CDR1 reads MNHEY; CDR2 reads SMNVEV (reference sequence). The CDR3 is 14 residues long. In nucleotides, the CDR3 is TGTGCCAGCAGTTTATGGCAGGGGGGGAACGAGCAGTACTTC. Its protein is CASSLWQGGNEQYF.

The rearrangement joins TRBV14 to TRBJ2-1; 8 bases match TRBD2. The CDR3 spans 16 residues. Germline CDR1 and CDR2: SGHDN and FVKESK. The trim removed 1 base at V and 8 bases at J, leaving 10 bases unmatched. CDR3 amino acids: CASSQGASGWIDEQFF. DNA of the CDR3: TGTGCCAGCAGCCAAGGGGCTAGCGGGTGGATCGATGAGCAGTTCTTC. Full variable domain (rest looked up from reference TRBV14 and TRBJ2-1): EAGVTQFPSHSVIEKGQTVTLRCDPISGHDNLYWYRRVMGKEIKFLLHFVKESKQDESGMPNNRFLAERTGGTYSTLKVQPAELEDSGVYFCASSQGASGWIDEQFFGPGTRLTVL.

In its sample, this clonotype was seen a few times. The gene calls are TRBV24-1 and TRBJ1-2, with TRBD1 matching 8 bases. Trimming at V came to 6 bases and at J to 4 bases, leaving 3 bases not matched to a gene. The CDR3 length is 13 residues. From germline, CDR1 is KGHDR and CDR2 SFDVKD. The CDR3 DNA sequence: TGTGCCACCAGTACAGGGGGGTTCTATGGCTACACCTTC. It encodes CATSTGGFYGYTF.

This clonotype was observed at least ten times. The rearrangement links TRBV12-3 or TRBV12-4 to TRBJ2-3; TRBD2 agrees at 15 bases. The V gene end was trimmed by 6 bases and the J gene end by 0 bases; junction bases not matched to a gene: 7. The CDR3 runs to 18 residues. The CDR3, as DNA: TGTGCCAGCAGACCCGGACTAGCGGGGGGGATTAGCACAGATACGCAGTATTTT. As protein: CASRPGLAGGISTDTQYF.